The 14 T cell receptor beta chains below come from one sample, sequenced in a study of cytomegalovirus exposure and HLA in healthy donors. PCR primers comprised 60 Vbeta and 13 Jbeta primers. Repertoires were generated with immunoSEQ multiplex PCR, while TCRdb's copy carries only in-frame clones and drops some. This sample yields under 130,000 clones, of which approximately 86% are seen a single time; about 5.9% belongs to the top ten. The material sequenced was PBMCs. Receptors were obtained from a man aged 18 to 30 in good health and CMV-seronegative.

The V call is TRBV5-6, the J call TRBJ1-1; 7 bases fit TRBD1. This CDR3 spans 13 amino acids. Germline V gene lookup returns CDR1 SGHDT and CDR2 YYEEEE. V trimming: 4 bases; J trimming: 1 base; junction bases outside the gene matches: 1. CDR3 DNA: TGTGCCAGCAGCCGGACAGGGAACACTGAAGCTTTCTTT. Translation: CASSRTGNTEAFF. The full variable domain, completed using reference TRBV5-6 and TRBJ1-1, is DAGVTQSPTHLIKTRGQQVTLRCSPKSGHDTVSWYQQALGQGPQFIFQYYEEEERQRGNFPDRFSGHQFPNYSSELNVNALLLGDSALYLCASSRTGNTEAFFGQGTRLTVV.

The chain couples TRBV6-4 to TRBJ1-5, with D unclear. This CDR3 contains 14 residues. Germline V gene data show CDR1 as MRHNA and CDR2 as SNTAGT. Trimming removed 8 bases at V and 3 bases at J, with 14 bases between. The CDR3 is CASPQRENNQPQHF. CDR3 nucleotides: TGTGCCAGCCCCCAGAGGGAAAACAATCAGCCCCAGCATTTT.

The rearrangement uses TRBV6-5 and TRBJ1-1; D is undetermined. The CDR3 loop spans 15 amino acids. Trimming removed 0 bases at V and 1 base at J, with 9 bases between. The germline V gene encodes CDR1 MNHEY and CDR2 SVGAGI. The CDR3 DNA is TGTGCCAGCAGTTACTCGAACTTGCCGAACACTGAAGCTTTCTTT. This sequence encodes CASSYSNLPNTEAFF.

This clone was picked up a small number of times. CDR3: CASRDRDGRGAFF. Written as DNA, the CDR3 is TGCGCCAGCAGGGACAGGGACGGGAGAGGAGCTTTCTTT. The gene calls are TRBV5-1 and TRBJ1-1, with TRBD1 matching 8 bases. The J segment lost 10 bases and the V segment lost 5 bases, leaving 10 bases of the junction unmatched. Looked up from germline, CDR1 is SGHRS and CDR2 is YFSETQ. The CDR3 totals 13 residues.

V and J are TRBV7-6 and TRBJ2-5, with D possibly TRBD2 on 5 matching bases. This CDR3 is 15 amino acids long. Germline assignment: CDR1 SGHVS and CDR2 FNYEAQ. V was cut by 5 bases and J by 1 base, with 14 bases left in between. The CDR3 sequence: CASSAGVGIQETQYF. In nucleotides, the CDR3 is TGTGCCAGCAGCGCTGGAGTCGGGATCCAAGAGACCCAGTACTTC.

The chain recombines TRBV27 with TRBJ2-3, with 11 nucleotides matching TRBD2. This CDR3 spans 17 amino acids. The J segment lost 4 bases and the V segment lost 1 base, leaving 7 bases of the junction unmatched. CDR1 is MNHEY, CDR2 SMNVEV, per germline (reference sequence). The CDR3 DNA is TGTGCCAGCAGTTTATTGAGTAGCGGGAGGGTCTCAGATACGCAGTATTTT. Protein: CASSLLSSGRVSDTQYF.

The rearrangement links TRBV5-6 to TRBJ1-1; unclear D gene. Germline values: CDR1 SGHDT, CDR2 YYEEEE. Trimming stripped 0 bases from V and 4 bases from J, with 7 bases between. The CDR3 covers 13 residues. This CDR3 is CASSLGEGTEAFF. For the CDR3, the DNA is TGTGCCAGCAGCTTGGGGGAGGGCACTGAAGCTTTCTTT.

The rearrangement joins TRBV11-2 to TRBJ2-3; 10 bases align to TRBD2. The V gene end was trimmed by 0 bases and the J gene end by 3 bases; junction bases not matched to a gene: 6. Germline CDR1 reads SGHAT; CDR2 reads FQNNGV. The CDR3 spans 17 residues. The CDR3 protein is CASSLDLSGRGTDTQYF. CDR3 nucleotide sequence: TGTGCCAGCAGCTTAGATCTGAGCGGGAGGGGAACAGATACGCAGTATTTT.

The V and J genes are TRBV19 and TRBJ1-3; 9 nucleotides agree with TRBD1. This CDR3 is built from 16 residues. The junction had 10 bases not matched to a gene; V was cut back by 6 bases and J by 4 bases. The germline V gene has CDR1 LNHDA and CDR2 SQIVND (reference sequence). In nucleotides, the CDR3 is TGTGCCAGTAGGATACCGGGACAGGGAGCCGGAAACACCATATATTTT. It is translated as CASRIPGQGAGNTIYF.

This chain joins TRBV7-9 and TRBJ2-7; 12 bases are a match to TRBD2. Germline CDR1 is SEHNR and CDR2 is FQNEAQ (reference sequence). V was clipped by 3 bases and J by 2 bases; unmatched bases: 5. The CDR3 sequence is 16 residues long. The CDR3 is CASSLKTSGGTYEQYF. CDR3 DNA sequence: TGTGCCAGCAGCTTGAAGACTAGCGGGGGCACCTACGAGCAGTACTTC.

The CDR3 loop is CASSRTGRDYEQYF. The CDR3, as DNA: TGTGCCAGCAGCCGGACAGGGAGGGATTACGAGCAGTACTTC. This chain joins TRBV28 and TRBJ2-7; a weak D match, TRBD1 (8 bases). CDR3 size: 14 residues. V lost 6 bases to trimming and J lost 4 bases, with 16 bases between them. The germline gives CDR1 MDHEN, CDR2 SYDVKM.

This clone was found a few times. This sequence joins TRBV13 and TRBJ1-1; D is undetermined. This CDR3 is 13 amino acids long. Trimming took off 5 bases at V and 1 base at J, with 8 bases between the two ends. Germline CDR1 and CDR2: PRHDT and FYEKMQ (reference sequence). This CDR3 reads CASSPHKNTEAFF. The DNA for the CDR3 is TGTGCCAGCAGCCCACACAAGAACACTGAAGCTTTCTTT.

The chain combines TRBV2 with TRBJ2-1; 8 positions agree with TRBD2. CDR3 size: 14 residues. The V gene's germline CDR1 is SNHLY and CDR2 FYNNEI. V dropped 7 bases and J dropped 3; count of bases not matched to a gene: 5. The CDR3 region has the DNA TGTGCCAGCACTCAGGGACTAGGCTACAATGAGCAGTTCTTC. This translates into CASTQGLGYNEQFF. Complete variable domain (other parts from reference TRBV2 and TRBJ2-1): EPEVTQTPSHQVTQMGQEVILRCVPISNHLYFYWYRQILGQKVEFLVSFYNNEISEKSEIFDDQFSVERPDGSNFTLKIRSTKLEDSAMYFCASTQGLGYNEQFFGPGTRLTVL.

The chain uses TRBV7-3 and TRBJ2-2; maybe TRBD1 (6 bases). Germline CDR1 SGHTA, CDR2 FQGTGA. Between the trimmed V and J ends, which lost 5 bases and 1 base, there was a span of 8 bases. The CDR3 is 14 amino acids. CDR3 DNA sequence: TGTGCCAGCAGCCCGGGACAGAACACCGGGGAGCTGTTTTTT. This sequence encodes CASSPGQNTGELFF. The full variable domain, in which reference TRBV7-3 and TRBJ2-2 provide the parts outside the CDR3, is GAGVSQTPSNKVTEKGKYVELRCDPISGHTALYWYRQSLGQGPEFLIYFQGTGAADDSGLPNDRFFAVRPEGSVSTLKIQRTERGDSAVYLCASSPGQNTGELFFGEGSRLTVL.